The 26 T cell receptor beta chains below come from one sample, sequenced in a study of identical twins. TCRdb re-called the 5' RACE reads with MiXCR, one entry per CDR3 protein. In the table there are 350,000 to 400,000 distinct CDR3 sequences, roughly 9% of which are singletons. Material for sequencing was naive T cells sorted from blood. All receptors come from a woman between 50 and 59 years old in good health.

The J gene is TRBJ2-7, the V gene TRBV5-6, with 7 bases that match TRBD2. Looked up from germline, CDR1 is SGHDT and CDR2 is YYEEEE. The CDR3 extends over 13 amino acids. V lost 5 bases and J lost 6; bases outside the gene matches: 8. The CDR3 reads CASSSWRELEQYV. The DNA of the CDR3 is TGTGCCAGCAGTTCTTGGCGGGAGCTCGAGCAGTACGTC.

This clonotype was seen ten or more times. The chain employs TRBV7-2 and TRBJ1-2; TRBD1 agrees at 8 bases. After removal of 6 bases from V and 2 bases from J, the junction contained 11 bases not matched to a gene. The CDR3 extends over 16 amino acids. The germline V gene has CDR1 SGHTA and CDR2 FQGNSA. CDR3 DNA: TGTGCCAGCAGTTTCTTGCCGGGACAGGTGAACTATGGCTACACCTTC. This gives the protein CASSFLPGQVNYGYTF.

This sequence joins TRBV24-1 and TRBJ2-2, with D uncertain. There are 16 residues in the CDR3. The V and J ends lost 3 bases and 1 base respectively, with 11 bases between them. In germline, CDR1 is KGHDR, CDR2 SFDVKD. The CDR3: CATSDQDSGNTGELFF. CDR3 coding DNA: TGTGCCACCAGTGATCAAGATTCGGGGAACACCGGGGAGCTGTTTTTT.

The rearrangement links TRBV29-1 to TRBJ2-5; unclear D gene. CDR3 length: 13 amino acids. From germline, CDR1 is SQVTM and CDR2 ANQGSEA. Trimming stripped 6 bases from V and 7 bases from J, with 18 bases between. The CDR3 nucleotides are TGCAGCGTGATGAGCTCGTTAGAAGTGACCCAGTACTTC. Translated: CSVMSSLEVTQYF.

This clonotype was recorded at least ten times. The chain employs TRBV6-2 or TRBV6-3 and TRBJ1-6, with TRBD1 as a possible D gene (5 bases). The V end lost 6 bases, the J end lost 9 bases, and 12 bases lay between the germline ends. This CDR3 has 13 amino acids. In germline, CDR1 is MNHEY, CDR2 SVGEGT. CDR3 residues: CASSYRQLSPLHF. DNA for the CDR3: TGTGCCAGCAGCTATCGACAGCTTTCACCCCTCCACTTT.

This clonotype was recorded a few times. The V and J genes are TRBV29-1 and TRBJ2-5, with TRBD1 as a possible D gene (6 bases). CDR1 is SQVTM and CDR2 is ANQGSEA in the germline V gene. Trimming removed 7 bases at V and 5 bases at J, with 14 bases between. This CDR3 contains 12 residues. The DNA of the CDR3 is TGCAGCGGGGCCTGGCAGGGGGAGACCCAGTACTTC. Translated, it gives CSGAWQGETQYF.

In this sample, this clonotype turned up a few times. V and J are TRBV6-1 and TRBJ1-4; D gene uncertain. Per the germline V gene, CDR1 is MNHNS and CDR2 is SASEGT. The CDR3 is 15 residues long. V shed 6 bases and J shed 5 bases, with 16 bases lying between them. This chain's CDR3 is CASSRTYRENEKLFF. The CDR3 nucleotides read TGTGCCAGCAGCCGAACGTACAGAGAGAATGAAAAACTGTTTTTT.

V gene TRBV5-1 combines with J gene TRBJ2-7; D ambiguous. With 0 bases removed from V and 3 bases from J, the gap between germline ends came to 7 bases. CDR1 is SGHRS and CDR2 is YFSETQ in the germline V gene. The CDR3 extends over 13 amino acids. CDR3 protein: CASSLEPFYEQYV. The CDR3 bases are TGCGCCAGCAGCTTGGAACCTTTCTACGAGCAGTACGTC.

The chain carries TRBV5-1 and TRBJ2-7; TRBD2 might be the D (6 bases). The germline CDR1 and CDR2 sequences are SGHRS and YFSETQ. The CDR3 is made up of 14 amino acids. Trimming took 4 bases from V and 3 from J, leaving 14 bases between them. CDR3 sequence: CASSRVGTYYEQYF. As DNA, the CDR3 is TGCGCCAGCAGCCGTGTCGGGACTTACTACGAGCAGTACTTC.

This clonotype was detected many times. This chain joins TRBV30 and TRBJ1-2; perhaps TRBD1 as D (5 bases). Germline lookup yields CDR1 GTSNPN and CDR2 SVGIG (reference sequence). This CDR3 spans 12 amino acids. Between the trimmed V and J ends, which lost 3 bases and 7 bases, there was a span of 12 bases. The CDR3 DNA follows: TGTGCCTGGAGGGGACGGGTGCCTGGCTACACCTTC. This encodes CAWRGRVPGYTF.

The chain uses TRBV14 and TRBJ2-1; tentative D call: TRBD2 (5 bases). The V end was cut by 4 bases, the J end by 9 bases, with 19 bases between. Germline loops: CDR1 SGHDN, CDR2 FVKESK. The length of the CDR3 is 15 residues. The CDR3: CASSPSVARGSEQFF. As DNA, the CDR3 is TGTGCCAGCAGCCCAAGCGTGGCCCGAGGGAGTGAGCAGTTCTTC. Looking up the rest from reference TRBV14 and TRBJ2-1 gives the full variable domain: EAGVTQFPSHSVIEKGQTVTLRCDPISGHDNLYWYRRVMGKEIKFLLHFVKESKQDESGMPNNRFLAERTGGTYSTLKVQPAELEDSGVYFCASSPSVARGSEQFFGPGTRLTVL.

The V gene is TRBV20-1, the J gene TRBJ1-4; D is unclear. Germline values: CDR1 DFQATT, CDR2 SNEGSKA (reference sequence). V was trimmed by 6 bases and J by 5 bases, leaving 19 bases between them. The CDR3 runs 15 residues. The CDR3 spells CSATPTRQANEKLFF. CDR3 in DNA: TGCAGTGCGACCCCCACGCGGCAGGCAAATGAAAAACTGTTTTTT.

There are a few counts of this clonotype. The rearrangement uses TRBV20-1 and TRBJ2-1, with D maybe TRBD2 (6 bases). Germline lookup yields CDR1 DFQATT and CDR2 SNEGSKA (reference sequence). The CDR3 is 16 amino acids. V was shortened by 6 bases and J by 8 bases, with 26 bases between the two germline ends. The CDR3 DNA reads as TGCAGTGCCGCCCCATTAAGCGGGTCCATTTGGCATGAGCAGTTCTTC. Translated: CSAAPLSGSIWHEQFF.

There are a few counts of this clonotype. The chain combines TRBV20-1 with TRBJ1-5; TRBD1 is a possible D gene (5 bases). Trimming took off 6 bases at V and 11 bases at J, with 17 bases between the two ends. The CDR3 runs to 12 residues. Germline V gene sequence: CDR1 DFQATT, CDR2 SNEGSKA (reference sequence). The CDR3: CSAPGGGRAQHF. CDR3 bases: TGCAGTGCCCCCGGTGGGGGTCGGGCCCAGCATTTT.

This clonotype was recorded at least ten times. V usage is TRBV18 and J usage is TRBJ1-2, with unresolved D. The CDR3 spans 11 residues. Germline V gives CDR1 KGHSH, CDR2 LQKENI. Between the trimmed V and J ends, which lost 3 bases and 8 bases, there was a span of 7 bases. CDR3: CASSPAEGYTF. The CDR3 DNA is TGTGCCAGCTCACCGGCCGAAGGCTACACCTTC.

This clonotype has ten or more counts. The rearrangement joins TRBV29-1 to TRBJ2-3; a weak D match, TRBD1 (6 bases). V lost 6 bases, J lost 1 base, and 8 bases lay in between. From germline, CDR1 is SQVTM and CDR2 ANQGSEA. This CDR3 region has 12 residues. The CDR3 DNA follows: TGCAGCGTCTACAGGGGCACAGATACGCAGTATTTT. Its translation is CSVYRGTDTQYF.

This clonotype was found a few times. The J gene is TRBJ2-3, the V gene TRBV30; no reliable D call. The CDR3 consists of 14 residues. Germline V gene sequence: CDR1 GTSNPN, CDR2 SVGIG (reference sequence). Trimming shortened V by 8 bases and J by 2 bases, and 17 bases separated the two germline ends. The CDR3 loop is CARKEISPTDTQYF. In DNA form, the CDR3 reads TGTGCCCGTAAGGAAATTAGCCCCACAGATACGCAGTATTTT.

This clonotype showed up just once. The gene calls are TRBV5-6 and TRBJ2-5; D assignment may be TRBD1 or TRBD2 (6 bases each). The germline V gene encodes CDR1 SGHDT and CDR2 YYEEEE. The V and J ends lost 4 bases and 3 bases respectively, with 19 bases between them. The CDR3 is 16 residues long. CDR3 nucleotides: TGTGCCAGCAGCGCCCCCGGGGGCGTAATCGAAGAGACCCAGTACTTC. It translates to CASSAPGGVIEETQYF.

This chain uses TRBV3-1 with TRBJ2-1; no clear D gene. The CDR3 sequence is 14 residues long. The germline V gene encodes CDR1 LGHDT and CDR2 YNNKEL (reference sequence). Trimming shortened V by 4 bases and J by 5 bases, and 12 bases separated the two germline ends. CDR3 amino acids: CASSLIASHNEQFF. CDR3 DNA sequence: TGTGCCAGCAGCCTTATCGCGTCTCACAATGAGCAGTTCTTC.

This clonotype has ten or more counts. The rearrangement uses TRBV12-3 or TRBV12-4 and TRBJ1-2; D not certain. V shed 3 bases and J shed 5 bases, with 7 bases lying between them. The CDR3 runs to 12 residues. The CDR3 DNA follows: TGTGCCAGCAGTTTTCCGGGATATGGCTACACCTTC. It is translated as CASSFPGYGYTF.

This clonotype was detected many times. The chain has TRBV3-1 and TRBJ2-1; unclear D gene. Germline V lookup: CDR1 LGHDT, CDR2 YNNKEL (reference sequence). The CDR3 length is 14 residues. Trimming left V 2 bases short and J 9 bases short, with 14 bases between. CDR3 loop: CASSQSIGWSEQFF. The CDR3 DNA follows: TGTGCCAGCAGCCAATCTATCGGGTGGAGTGAGCAGTTCTTC.

The chain recombines TRBV7-9 with TRBJ2-5; no reliable D call. The germline V gene encodes CDR1 SEHNR and CDR2 FQNEAQ (reference sequence). The germline V and J ends were trimmed by 3 bases and 5 bases, with 7 bases remaining between them. This CDR3 spans 12 amino acids. The CDR3 loop reads CASSLMSETQYF. In DNA, the CDR3 is TGTGCCAGCAGCTTGATGTCGGAGACCCAGTACTTC.

This clonotype was seen ten or more times. The chain couples TRBV2 to TRBJ2-3, with 7 bases identical to TRBD1. The CDR3 runs to 14 residues. Germline V gives CDR1 SNHLY, CDR2 FYNNEI. With 5 bases clipped from V and 3 bases from J, the junction kept 5 bases outside the gene matches. The CDR3 DNA reads TGTGCCAGCAGTTCGGGACAGCGAACAGATACGCAGTATTTT. Its protein is CASSSGQRTDTQYF.

Many counts were recorded for this clonotype. The chain couples TRBV10-3 to TRBJ1-3; D remains ambiguous. The germline V gene has CDR1 ENHRY and CDR2 SYGVKD. The CDR3 extends over 14 amino acids. Trimming removed 3 bases from V and 7 bases from J, with 13 bases in between. In DNA, the CDR3 is TGTGCCATCAGTGACGATCCCAAGAGGAACACCATATATTTT. This codes for CAISDDPKRNTIYF.

This clonotype appeared many times. V usage is TRBV12-3 or TRBV12-4 and J usage is TRBJ2-5; 8 nucleotides align to TRBD1. V dropped 5 bases and J dropped 5; count of bases not matched to a gene: 4. This CDR3 is built from 13 residues. The DNA of the CDR3 is TGTGCCAGCAGTATCGGACAGGGTGAGACCCAGTACTTC. This sequence encodes CASSIGQGETQYF.

The rearrangement joins TRBV11-3 to TRBJ2-3; 12 bases agree with TRBD2. There are 20 residues in the CDR3. The germline gives CDR1 SGHNT, CDR2 YENEEA. V shed 2 bases and J 4 bases; nucleotides not matched to a gene: 16. The CDR3 nucleotides are TGTGCCAGCAGCTTAAGTCTGAGACTAGCGGGAGAGTATGACCCAGATACGCAGTATTTT. This codes for CASSLSLRLAGEYDPDTQYF.